The table lists the clone carrying this T cell receptor (beta chain) with a few counts. These data originate in a study of blood T cells in healthy people across ages. Primed by a sample-barcoded 5' primer and a J-beta primer mix, a second PCR proceeded for about 7 to 12 cycles. TCRdb recomputed calls from the 5' RACE reads with MiXCR, one row per CDR3 protein. The table has around 990,000 distinct CDR3 sequences, roughly two fifths seen once. This receptor was taken from a man younger than 30 in good health. The sample was blood.

CDR3 DNA sequence: TGTGCCAGCAGCGTAGACTCCAGGGGAGATTCACCCCTCCACTTT. It yields the protein CASSVDSRGDSPLHF. The chain carries TRBV9 and TRBJ1-6; D perhaps matches TRBD1 (6 bases). V gave up 0 bases and J gave up 8 bases, with 12 bases separating them. This CDR3 is 15 amino acids long. CDR1 and CDR2 (germline): SGDLS, YYNGEE.